Presented here are 21 T cell receptor beta chains from one specimen sequenced in a study of STAT3 mutations in large granular lymphocyte leukemia (dated by TCRdb to between 2017 and 2020). Study-wide conclusions, independent of this receptor: At least one immunodominant TCRbeta clonotype was present in every T-LGLL patient, and multiple immunodominant subclonotypes appeared in about half of the T-LGLL patients.

Libraries were made using the immunoSEQ multiplex PCR assay. TCRdb holds this immuneACCESS table with in-frame rearrangements only. Some clones are missing; in checked studies, unresolved V genes explain under half, and the rest has no known cause. Here the sample has roughly 11,000 clones; roughly three quarters occur a single time. Of the sample, 47% falls within the top ten clones. No antigens are known for them. The sequenced sample was peripheral blood mononuclear cells. All receptors come from a man between 60 and 75 years old with T-cell large granular lymphocyte leukemia. Some clones in this sample may be carry-over from other donors' samples. The age is the age at diagnosis.

V gene TRBV18 combines with J gene TRBJ1-2; possibly TRBD1 for D (5 bases). The V end was cut by 6 bases, the J end by 10 bases, with 18 bases between. The germline gives CDR1 KGHSH, CDR2 LQKENI. This CDR3 has 13 residues. The CDR3 coding sequence is TGTGCCAGCTCCCCTCGACAGAACTCTAACTACACCTTC. Translation gives CASSPRQNSNYTF.

This clone showed up just once. The chain joins TRBV20-1 to TRBJ2-5; unclear D gene. The V and J ends lost 6 bases and 5 bases respectively, with 7 bases between them. The CDR3 has 10 residues. Looked up from germline, CDR1 is DFQATT and CDR2 is SNEGSKA (reference sequence). DNA of the CDR3: TGCAGTGCGGTCCACGAGACCCAGTACTTC. Amino acids: CSAVHETQYF.

V usage is TRBV30 and J usage is TRBJ1-1; D ambiguous. Germline values: CDR1 GTSNPN, CDR2 SVGIG (reference sequence). The CDR3 consists of 13 residues. In DNA form, the CDR3 reads TGTGCTGCCAAAGACCAAATGAACACTGAAGCTTTCTTT. Translation gives CAAKDQMNTEAFF.

This clone was counted once. The gene calls are TRBV30 and TRBJ2-2; the match to TRBD2 covers 10 bases. The CDR3 contains 15 residues. Germline CDR1 and CDR2: GTSNPN and SVGIG (reference sequence). CDR3 DNA: TGTGTTTCTGTAGTACTAGCGGGAAACACCGGGGAGCTGTTTTTT. Residues: CVSVVLAGNTGELFF.

This clone occurred a few times. The chain carries TRBV2 and TRBJ2-1; 14 bases fit TRBD2. Germline lookup yields CDR1 SNHLY and CDR2 FYNNEI. The ends lost 7 bases at V and 7 bases at J; junction bases unmatched: 6. This CDR3 contains 15 residues. The CDR3 sequence is CASTMGLAGANEQFF. The CDR3, as DNA: TGTGCCAGCACCATGGGACTAGCGGGAGCGAATGAGCAGTTCTTC. Variable domain in full (rest from reference TRBV2 and TRBJ2-1): EPEVTQTPSHQVTQMGQEVILRCVPISNHLYFYWYRQILGQKVEFLVSFYNNEISEKSEIFDDQFSVERPDGSNFTLKIRSTKLEDSAMYFCASTMGLAGANEQFFGPGTRLTVL.

This clone has a single count. The junction shows a germline mismatch at one end, possibly a read error. V is TRBV2 and J is TRBJ2-3; TRBD1 might be the D (6 bases). The CDR3 length is 11 residues. CDR1 and CDR2 (germline): SNHLY, FYNNEI. In DNA, the CDR3 is TGTGCCAGCAGTGAGTCAGGGGTATGGGATTTT. It is translated as CASSESGVWDF.

This chain links TRBV30 with TRBJ2-3, with D maybe TRBD2 (6 bases). Germline CDR1 is GTSNPN and CDR2 is SVGIG (reference sequence). Trimming took 8 bases from V and 4 from J, leaving 16 bases between them. The CDR3 has 13 amino acids. The CDR3 protein is CAGGLRGPDTQYF. Written as DNA, the CDR3 is TGTGCCGGGGGGTTGCGGGGCCCAGATACGCAGTATTTT.

This clone was observed a handful of times. The chain employs TRBV27 and TRBJ2-5; perhaps TRBD2 as D (5 bases). Between the trimmed V and J ends, which lost 6 bases and 2 bases, there was a span of 13 bases. The CDR3 is 14 amino acids. In germline, CDR1 is MNHEY, CDR2 SMNVEV (reference sequence). The DNA for the CDR3 is TGTGCCAGCAGACTACTGGGGAGTCAAGAGACCCAGTACTTC. Its translation is CASRLLGSQETQYF.

This chain links TRBV27 with TRBJ2-7, with D perhaps given as TRBD1 or TRBD2 (5 bases each). Germline CDR1 MNHEY, CDR2 SMNVEV (reference sequence). V lost 2 bases and J 1 base, leaving 12 bases between the germline ends. The CDR3 is 15 amino acids. In nucleotides, the CDR3 is TGTGCCAGCAGTTTACGCGTTGGGGGATCCTACGAGCAGTACTTC. Protein: CASSLRVGGSYEQYF.

In its sample, this clone was seen once. The V call is TRBV2, the J call TRBJ2-3, with D possibly matching TRBD2 (5 bases). Trimming took 7 bases from V and 0 from J, leaving 14 bases between them. Germline CDR1 reads SNHLY; CDR2 reads FYNNEI. The CDR3 has 15 residues. The CDR3 DNA reads as TGTGCCAGCAAGGGTGGAGGAATTAGCACAGATACGCAGTATTTT. It codes for CASKGGGISTDTQYF.

The chain links TRBV19 to TRBJ2-7; a possible D gene is TRBD1 (5 bases). CDR1 and CDR2 (germline): LNHDA, SQIVND (reference sequence). Trimming removed 3 bases from V and 3 bases from J, with 9 bases in between. This CDR3 has 13 residues. The CDR3 here is CASSIRVGYEQYF. CDR3 DNA sequence: TGTGCCAGTAGTATCAGGGTAGGCTACGAGCAGTACTTC.

The genes are TRBV11-2 and TRBJ2-1; 9 positions agree with TRBD2. Germline V gene data show CDR1 as SGHAT and CDR2 as FQNNGV. V trimming: 1 base; J trimming: 4 bases; junction bases outside the gene matches: 2. The CDR3 spans 15 residues. Here the CDR3 DNA reads TGTGCCAGCAGCTTAGGGACTAGCGAGTACAATGAGCAGTTCTTC. This translates into CASSLGTSEYNEQFF.

V gene TRBV6-1 combines with J gene TRBJ2-3; maybe TRBD2 (5 bases). The CDR3 extends over 15 amino acids. V was trimmed by 2 bases and J by 2 bases, leaving 11 bases between them. Germline CDR1 and CDR2: MNHNS and SASEGT. CDR3 sequence (DNA): TGTGCCAGCAGTGAACCGGGCGGGCTCACAGATACGCAGTATTTT. Amino acid sequence: CASSEPGGLTDTQYF.

The J gene is TRBJ2-7, the V gene TRBV5-5; 8 bases map to TRBD1. The CDR3 runs to 14 residues. The V gene end was trimmed by 3 bases and the J gene end by 11 bases; junction bases not matched to a gene: 13. Per the germline V gene, CDR1 is SGHKS and CDR2 is YYEKEE (reference sequence). Written as DNA, the CDR3 is TGTGCCAGCAGCTGGACAGGGTTCGAAGGTGGGGAGTACTTC. This translates into CASSWTGFEGGEYF.

This chain joins TRBV9 and TRBJ2-7; D might be TRBD1 or TRBD2, each matching 5 bases. The CDR3 is 16 amino acids. Trimming stripped 4 bases from V and 4 bases from J, with 21 bases between. Germline assignment: CDR1 SGDLS and CDR2 YYNGEE. CDR3 nucleotides: TGTGCCAGCAGCCAGAAACCAGGGACGCTTCCGTACGAGCAGTACTTC. Its protein is CASSQKPGTLPYEQYF.

This clone was recorded a few times. This sequence joins TRBV7-2 and TRBJ2-3; 7 bases fit TRBD1. Germline V lookup: CDR1 SGHTA, CDR2 FQGNSA. The CDR3 has 18 amino acids. V lost 1 base and J lost 0; bases outside the gene matches: 10. The chain's CDR3 is CASSLVLFGQASTDTQYF. DNA for the CDR3: TGTGCCAGCAGCTTAGTTCTTTTTGGACAGGCTAGCACAGATACGCAGTATTTT. The variable domain in full, completed from reference TRBV7-2 and TRBJ2-3, reads GAGVSQSPSNKVTEKGKDVELRCDPISGHTALYWYRQSLGQGLEFLIYFQGNSAPDKSGLPSDRFSAERTGGSVSTLTIQRTQQEDSAVYLCASSLVLFGQASTDTQYFGPGTRLTVL.

This chain connects TRBV18 to TRBJ2-1; D is ambiguous. The germline V and J ends were trimmed by 3 bases and 10 bases, with 7 bases remaining between them. This CDR3 contains 11 residues. Germline values: CDR1 KGHSH, CDR2 LQKENI. The CDR3 loop is CASSPNPEQFF. The CDR3 DNA follows: TGTGCCAGCTCACCCAATCCCGAGCAGTTCTTC.

The gene calls are TRBV5-6 and TRBJ2-5; D might be TRBD1 or TRBD2, each matching 7 bases. Germline V gene data show CDR1 as SGHDT and CDR2 as YYEEEE. This CDR3 has 16 residues. V dropped 4 bases and J dropped 2 bases, with 18 bases sitting between them. Written as DNA, the CDR3 is TGTGCCAGCAGCCAGGGGGGGAGGGGGCGGCAAGAGACCCAGTACTTC. Protein: CASSQGGRGRQETQYF.

The chain joins TRBV11-2 to TRBJ2-7; perhaps TRBD2 as D (5 bases). The CDR3 has 14 residues. Germline CDR1 SGHAT, CDR2 FQNNGV. Trimming shortened V by 1 base and J by 6 bases, and 13 bases separated the two germline ends. The CDR3, as DNA: TGTGCCAGCAGCTTAGGATTGGGAGTTGGCGAGCAGTACTTC. Translated: CASSLGLGVGEQYF.

A single count supports this clone. The chain employs TRBV20-1 and TRBJ1-2; D possibly corresponds to TRBD1 (5 bases). CDR1 is DFQATT, CDR2 SNEGSKA, per germline (reference sequence). V shed 7 bases and J shed 2 bases, with 8 bases lying between them. This CDR3 is built from 11 residues. The DNA of the CDR3 is TGCAGTGGCAGGGAGAACTATGGCTACACCTTC. Translating it yields CSGRENYGYTF.

The V gene is TRBV10-3, the J gene TRBJ2-1; either TRBD1 or TRBD2 may fit D (5 bases each). Germline V gene lookup returns CDR1 ENHRY and CDR2 SYGVKD. This CDR3 is built from 14 residues. V was pared by 11 bases and J by 5 bases, with 19 bases between. For the CDR3, the DNA is TGTGCCGTCGGTTCGGGACCCACGAACAATGAGCAGTTCTTC. The encoded protein is CAVGSGPTNNEQFF.